A selection of T cell receptor beta chains follows, all from one sample in a study of beta chain features in type 1 diabetes. Profiled with immunoSEQ multiplex PCR; TCRdb holds only in-frame clones, not every one. The repertoire includes 450,000 or so clones, about an eighth of them detected once, and about 0.045% sits in the top ten. Sample: naive CD4+ T cells from blood. These TCRs come from a woman under 30 in good health. Both conserved end residues are part of each CDR3. The order of the fields is clone size, V gene, J gene, D gene, CDR3 protein, CDR3 DNA. A D gene is named only where the DNA matches it firmly. Rows give clone size only sometimes, using once, few, many, or a class for an expanded clone.

many	TRBV10-3	TRBJ2-4	.	CAISDLRGSNIQYF	TGTGCCATCAGTGACTTACGAGGGAGTAACATTCAGTACTTC
.	TRBV5-1	TRBJ2-5	TRBD1	CASSHNRGFVEETQYF	TGCGCCAGCAGCCATAACAGGGGATTTGTGGAAGAGACCCAGTACTTC
.	TRBV28	TRBJ2-7	.	CASSGWYEQYF	TGTGCCAGCAGCGGGTGGTACGAGCAGTACTTC
few	TRBV5-1	TRBJ1-2	TRBD1	CASSKGQARGYTF	TGCGCCAGCAGCAAAGGACAGGCCCGGGGCTACACCTTC
.	TRBV7-2	TRBJ2-5	.	CATRRMGSGETQYF	TGTGCCACCAGGCGGATGGGGTCCGGAGAGACCCAGTACTTC
.	TRBV11-3	TRBJ2-5	.	CASSFPAGTQYF	TGTGCCAGCAGCTTTCCAGCGGGGACCCAGTACTTC
few	TRBV4-3	TRBJ1-3	.	CASSQVRGTGNTIYF	TGCGCCAGCAGCCAGGTTAGGGGAACTGGAAACACCATATATTTT
few	TRBV7-9	TRBJ2-1	.	CASSLDSYNEQFF	TGTGCCAGCAGTCTGGACAGCTACAATGAGCAGTTCTTC
.	TRBV19	TRBJ2-3	.	CASSIRGGTDTQYF	TGTGCCAGTAGTATCAGGGGGGGCACAGATACGCAGTATTTT
.	TRBV7-2	TRBJ1-2	TRBD1	CASSSIAGGIYGYTF	TGTGCCAGCAGCTCCATCGCAGGGGGTATCTATGGCTACACCTTC
.	TRBV29-1	TRBJ2-3	.	CSVRQGGGTDTQYF	TGCAGCGTTCGTCAGGGGGGGGGCACAGATACGCAGTATTTT
.	TRBV4-1	TRBJ2-3	.	CASSRGHGTDTQYF	TGCGCCAGCAGCCGAGGACACGGCACAGATACGCAGTATTTT
.	TRBV4-1	TRBJ1-6	.	CASSQAASSYNSPLHF	TGCGCCAGCAGCCAAGCCGCTAGCTCCTATAATTCACCCCTCCACTTT
few	TRBV7-2	TRBJ1-4	.	CASSLGRPSLGANEKLFF	TGTGCAAGCAGCTTAGGGCGCCCTTCCCTGGGTGCTAATGAAAAACTGTTTTTT
few	TRBV4-3	TRBJ2-1	.	CASSQDILYNEQFF	TGCGCCAGCAGCCAAGATATCCTCTACAATGAGCAGTTCTTC
few	TRBV29-1	TRBJ2-7	.	CSVGSYEQYF	TGCAGCGTTGGCTCATACGAGCAGTACTTC
few	TRBV7-9	TRBJ1-5	.	CASSLYEGMGNQPQHF	TGTGCCAGCAGCTTATACGAGGGGATGGGCAATCAGCCCCAGCATTTT
.	TRBV7-9	TRBJ2-7	.	CASSSRDYEQYF	TGTGCCAGCAGCAGCAGGGACTACGAGCAGTACTTC
few	TRBV28	TRBJ2-1	TRBD1	CASSFPGTGGSEQFF	TGTGCCAGCAGCTTCCCCGGGACAGGGGGCTCGGAGCAGTTCTTC
.	TRBV7-2	TRBJ2-1	.	CASSASSYNEQFF	TGTGCCAGCAGCGCGAGCTCCTACAATGAGCAGTTCTTC
.	TRBV5-4	TRBJ1-1	TRBD1	CASSPGGEVTEAFF	TGTGCCAGCAGCCCAGGGGGCGAAGTCACTGAAGCTTTCTTT
.	TRBV9	TRBJ2-2	.	CASSVEKGGTGELFF	TGTGCCAGCAGCGTAGAAAAGGGAGGCACCGGGGAGCTGTTTTTT
.	TRBV7-2	TRBJ1-4	.	CASSDFGGANEKLFF	TGTGCCAGCAGTGATTTTGGGGGTGCTAATGAAAAACTGTTTTTT
many	TRBV7-9	TRBJ2-3	.	CASSLTGLSPGTDTQYF	TGTGCCAGCAGCTTGACAGGTTTGTCGCCGGGCACAGATACGCAGTATTTT
.	TRBV7-3	TRBJ2-7	.	CASSLDPTYEQYF	TGTGCCAGCAGCTTAGACCCAACCTACGAGCAGTACTTC
.	TRBV29-1	TRBJ1-2	.	CSGSTGANYGYTF	TGCAGCGGGAGTACTGGGGCCAACTATGGCTACACCTTC
.	TRBV27	TRBJ1-4	TRBD1	CASCTGGCEKLFF	TGTGCCAGCTGTACAGGGGGCTGTGAAAAACTGTTTTTT
few	TRBV18	TRBJ2-5	TRBD1	CASSPRTGFQETQYF	TGTGCCAGCTCACCGAGGACAGGTTTCCAAGAGACCCAGTACTTC
few	TRBV15	TRBJ2-2	.	CATSRGGSTGELFF	TGTGCCACCAGCAGAGGAGGGAGCACCGGGGAGCTGTTTTTT
.	TRBV19	TRBJ2-7	TRBD2	CASRTSGSIGEQYF	TGTGCCAGTAGGACTAGCGGGAGTATTGGCGAGCAGTACTTC
few	TRBV7-8	TRBJ2-1	TRBD2	CASSLVYQRGNNEQFF	TGTGCCAGCAGCTTAGTGTATCAGCGGGGGAACAATGAGCAGTTCTTC
few	TRBV2	TRBJ2-5	.	CASSGSSSAAQETQYF	TGTGCCAGCAGTGGGTCCAGTAGCGCGGCTCAAGAGACCCAGTACTTC
.	TRBV7-9	TRBJ1-2	TRBD1	CASSLNTGGAPNGYTF	TGTGCCAGCAGCTTAAACACAGGGGGCGCCCCGAATGGCTACACCTTC
.	TRBV21-1	TRBJ2-3	.	CASSKCFMRAAGPTSLPDTQYF	TGTGCCAGCAGCAAATGTTTCATGCGGGCGGCAGGTCCGACTAGCCTTCCAGATACGCAGTATTTT
few	TRBV7-3	TRBJ2-1	TRBD2	CASSPRTTSVAYNEQFF	TGTGCCAGCAGCCCGCGAACGACTAGCGTGGCTTACAATGAGCAGTTCTTC
few	TRBV2	TRBJ2-7	.	CASSEIWALLHEQYF	TGTGCCAGCAGTGAGATATGGGCCTTACTCCACGAGCAGTACTTC
.	TRBV29-1	TRBJ1-1	TRBD1	CSVVRDRGTEAFF	TGCAGCGTTGTTAGAGACAGGGGCACTGAAGCTTTCTTT
few	TRBV2	TRBJ1-1	.	CASRAGRVAFF	TGTGCCAGCAGGGCAGGGCGAGTGGCTTTCTTT
.	TRBV9	TRBJ2-3	TRBD2	CASSFGLAGGDTQYF	TGTGCCAGCAGCTTCGGACTAGCGGGAGGGGATACGCAGTATTTT
once	TRBV4-1	TRBJ2-5	TRBD1	CASSQTFKGDRVQETQYF	TGCGCCAGCAGCCAAACTTTCAAGGGGGACAGGGTCCAAGAGACCCAGTACTTC
.	TRBV7-2	TRBJ2-7	TRBD1	CASSLDRGYEQYF	TGTGCCAGCAGCTTAGACAGGGGTTACGAGCAGTACTTC
.	TRBV25-1	TRBJ1-3	.	CASSDEGLGNTIYF	TGTGCCAGCAGTGATGAAGGTCTAGGAAACACCATATATTTT
few	TRBV18	TRBJ2-3	.	CASSGPGRNTDTQYF	TGTGCCAGCTCGGGCCCCGGTCGGAACACAGATACGCAGTATTTT
.	TRBV7-6	TRBJ2-1	.	CASSLVAPGVTYNEQFF	TGTGCCAGCAGCTTAGTTGCGCCAGGGGTCACCTACAATGAGCAGTTCTTC
.	TRBV27	TRBJ1-1	TRBD1	CASSLFGTGANTEAFF	TGTGCCAGCAGTTTATTTGGGACAGGAGCGAACACTGAAGCTTTCTTT